This T cell receptor (beta chain) emerged from a study of T cells after yellow fever vaccination. Each CDR3 protein is one row after TCRdb ran MiXCR on the 5' RACE reads. The sample carries a few hundred thousand distinct CDR3 sequences, 15% to 20% recorded once. Findings and limits, study-wide: Any FACS-sorted repertoire could hold abundant clonotypes that contaminate it from the bulk population. In post-booster samples, most primary-vaccination clones reappeared (about 95% CD4, approximately 91% CD8). Researchers report a weaker secondary response that nonetheless peaked faster, day 5 versus 15.

This clonotype turned up a few times. Antigen specificity is unknown. Per germline, CDR1 DFQATT and CDR2 SNEGSKA (reference sequence). This CDR3 contains 18 residues. Unmatched junction bases numbered 19, after V lost 1 base and J lost 9 bases. The rearrangement joins TRBV20-1 to TRBJ2-1, with 9 bases matching TRBD2. The source material was PBMCs, sampled 15 days after the yellow fever booster vaccination. This receptor was identified in a man in his thirties or forties who received the YFV17D yellow fever vaccine. The CDR3 reads CSARGFGLPGLATGEQFF. In nucleotides, the CDR3 is TGCAGTGCTAGAGGGTTCGGCCTTCCGGGACTAGCAACCGGTGAGCAGTTCTTC.